This is a list of T cell receptor beta chains from one sample in a study of control samples from healthy donors and cancer patients. Sequenced by immunoSEQ multiplex PCR; TCRdb stores in-frame clones only, minus some. The repertoire holds some 120,000 clones, 80% to 95% seen once, with almost 2.5% in the top ten. Sequenced input: blood. The receptors shown here come from a man aged 18 to 30 in good health. CDR3s include the opening cysteine and the closing phenylalanine or tryptophan. Each record gives: clone size, V gene, D gene, J gene, CDR3 protein, CDR3 DNA. The D gene is left open where the match is weak. Clone size is not always given. Where it is, it says once, few, many or a class for expanded clones.

NA,TRBV3-1/TRBV3-2,NA,TRBJ2-3,CASSQGVWTTSTDTQYF,TGTGCCAGCAGCCAAGGGGTCTGGACCACGAGCACAGATACGCAGTATTTT
NA,TRBV4-3,NA,TRBJ2-2,CASSQDRTGELFF,TGCGCCAGCAGCCAAGATCGCACCGGGGAGCTGTTTTTT
NA,TRBV7-9,NA,TRBJ1-5,CASSPLASNQPQHF,TGTGCCAGCAGCCCCCTGGCTAGCAATCAGCCCCAGCATTTT
NA,TRBV28,TRBD2,TRBJ2-3,CASSLSGSGGASGTNTQYF,TGTGCCAGCAGTTTATCGGGCAGCGGGGGGGCGAGTGGGACGAATACGCAGTATTTT
NA,TRBV28,NA,TRBJ1-5,CASSFGDFYQPQHF,TGTGCCAGCAGTTTCGGGGACTTTTATCAGCCCCAGCATTTT
NA,TRBV7-8,NA,TRBJ1-3,CASSLDGNSGNTIYF,TGTGCCAGCAGCTTAGACGGAAACTCTGGAAACACCATATATTTT
NA,TRBV19,NA,TRBJ2-5,CASSIEGGTQYF,TGTGCCAGTAGTATCGAGGGGGGGACCCAGTACTTC
NA,TRBV11-2,TRBD2,TRBJ2-1,CASSALAGGNEQFF,TGTGCCAGCAGCGCACTAGCGGGAGGCAATGAGCAGTTCTTC
NA,TRBV7-9,TRBD1,TRBJ1-1,CASSRTGFGTEAFF,TGTGCCAGCAGCAGGACAGGGTTTGGAACTGAAGCTTTCTTT
NA,TRBV5-1,NA,TRBJ1-1,CASSWNTEAFF,TGCGCCAGCAGCTGGAACACTGAAGCTTTCTTT
NA,TRBV9,TRBD1,TRBJ1-4,CASSVGIGTGYEKLFF,TGTGCCAGCAGCGTTGGTATTGGGACAGGGTACGAAAAACTGTTTTTT
once,TRBV30,NA,TRBJ1-2,CAWIRGGQRHYGYTF,TGTGCCTGGATAAGGGGCGGACAGCGACACTATGGCTACACCTTC
NA,TRBV2,TRBD2,TRBJ2-5,CASSVTGTRIETQYF,TGTGCCAGCAGTGTGACCGGGACTAGAATCGAGACCCAGTACTTC
NA,TRBV4-1,NA,TRBJ1-5,CASSPGPVGNQPQHF,TGCGCCAGCAGCCCGGGACCGGTTGGCAATCAGCCCCAGCATTTT
NA,TRBV30,NA,TRBJ1-1,CALLGDANTEAFF,TGTGCCTTGTTAGGGGACGCGAACACTGAAGCTTTCTTT
NA,TRBV4-2,NA,TRBJ1-2,CASSQLGVNYGYTF,TGTGCCAGCAGCCAATTAGGGGTTAACTATGGCTACACCTTC
NA,TRBV7-9,NA,TRBJ1-3,CASSFRGSSPTGNTIYF,TGTGCCAGCAGCTTTAGGGGATCTTCGCCTACTGGAAACACCATATATTTT
NA,TRBV18,NA,TRBJ2-1,CASSPGLRGSEQFF,TGTGCCAGCTCACCCGGTCTGAGGGGGAGTGAGCAGTTCTTC
NA,TRBV30,TRBD1,TRBJ1-6,CAWGDRGDSPLHF,TGTGCCTGGGGGGACAGGGGGGATTCACCCCTCCACTTT
NA,TRBV30,NA,TRBJ2-1,CAWSEGEQFF,TGTGCCTGGAGTGAAGGAGAGCAGTTCTTC
NA,TRBV4-2,NA,TRBJ1-2,CASSPRGGPYGYTF,TGTGCCAGCAGCCCCCGAGGAGGCCCCTATGGCTACACCTTC
NA,TRBV9,TRBD1,TRBJ1-1,CASSAGGVNTEAFF,TGTGCCAGCAGCGCAGGGGGTGTGAACACTGAAGCTTTCTTT
NA,TRBV28,NA,TRBJ1-5,CASSRGVGAINQPQHF,TGTGCCAGCAGTCGAGGAGTGGGGGCGATAAATCAGCCCCAGCATTTT
NA,TRBV11-3,NA,TRBJ2-3,CASSFDRVEGGPGTDTQYF,TGTGCCAGCAGCTTCGACAGGGTCGAGGGAGGGCCTGGCACAGATACGCAGTATTTT